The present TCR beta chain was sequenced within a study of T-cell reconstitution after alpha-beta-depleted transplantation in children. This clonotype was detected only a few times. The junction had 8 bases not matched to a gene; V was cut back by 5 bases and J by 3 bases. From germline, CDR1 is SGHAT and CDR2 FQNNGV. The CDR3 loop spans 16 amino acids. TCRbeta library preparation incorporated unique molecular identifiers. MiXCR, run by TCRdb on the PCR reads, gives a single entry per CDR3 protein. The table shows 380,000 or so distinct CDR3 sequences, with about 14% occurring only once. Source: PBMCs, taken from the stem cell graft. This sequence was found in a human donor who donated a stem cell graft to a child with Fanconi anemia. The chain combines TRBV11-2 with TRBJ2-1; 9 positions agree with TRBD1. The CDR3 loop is CASSQRGTGSYNEQFF. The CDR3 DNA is TGTGCCAGCAGCCAACGTGGGACAGGGAGCTACAATGAGCAGTTCTTC. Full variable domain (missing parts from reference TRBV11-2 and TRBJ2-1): EAGVAQSPRYKIIEKRQSVAFWCNPISGHATLYWYQQILGQGPKLLIQFQNNGVVDDSQLPKDRFSAERLKGVDSTLKIQPAKLEDSAVYLCASSQRGTGSYNEQFFGPGTRLTVL.